Listed here are 26 T cell receptor beta chains from one sample, sequenced in a study of T cells expressing NK-cell markers. With the 5' RACE reads reprocessed, TCRdb shows one record per CDR3 protein and no DNA. The sample has roughly 430,000 distinct CDR3 sequences; the top ten hold 7.3%. The sequenced sample consisted of blood T cells: a sorted CD56 or NKG2C T cell subset, CD4+ or CD8+ T cells, or bulk PBMC T cells (not recorded which). These receptors were obtained from a woman aged 18 to 75 in good health.

CDR3 loop: CASRDQLTGEDQPQHF. The V and J genes are TRBV19 and TRBJ1-5; TCRdb calls TRBD1, which cannot be checked without DNA. Germline V lookup: CDR1 LNHDA, CDR2 SQIVND (reference sequence). The CDR3 consists of 16 residues.

The chain carries TRBV28 and TRBJ2-3; absent DNA, TCRdb's TRBD2 call cannot be checked. The CDR3 sequence is 13 residues long. Germline V gene lookup returns CDR1 MDHEN and CDR2 SYDVKM. The CDR3: CASRLAVTDTQYF.

J is TRBJ2-3 and V is TRBV7-2. This CDR3 spans 15 amino acids. The V gene's germline CDR1 is SGHTA and CDR2 FQGNSA. CDR3 sequence: CASSLGRLQTDTQYF.

This rearrangement joins TRBV19 to TRBJ1-5; TCRdb returns TRBD1, unconfirmable since there is no DNA. Per germline, CDR1 LNHDA and CDR2 SQIVND (reference sequence). CDR3 size: 15 residues. CDR3 sequence: CASSTDSLINQPQHF.

V usage is TRBV6-2 or TRBV6-3 and J usage is TRBJ2-3. The CDR3 length is 14 residues. The germline V gene has CDR1 MNHEY and CDR2 SVGEGT. CDR3 amino acids: CASNPGRSTDTQYF.

The J gene is TRBJ2-3, the V gene TRBV9. The CDR3 is 16 residues long. Germline V gene sequence: CDR1 SGDLS, CDR2 YYNGEE. The CDR3 protein is CASSVTSEGGTDTQYF.

The chain recombines TRBV12-3 or TRBV12-4 with TRBJ1-2. The CDR3 runs 14 residues. The CDR3 sequence: CASSYRTANYGYTF.

The genes are TRBV6-4 and TRBJ2-3; the D call from TCRdb, TRBD2, cannot be confirmed without DNA. Germline V gives CDR1 MRHNA, CDR2 SNTAGT. This CDR3 contains 15 residues. The CDR3 spells CAPTPAGTPTDTQYF.

The chain combines TRBV6-5 with TRBJ1-2; TCRdb selects TRBD1, and the lack of DNA leaves this call unchecked. This CDR3 spans 16 amino acids. The germline gives CDR1 MNHEY, CDR2 SVGAGI. The CDR3: CASSYEGGSPWGGYTF.

The gene calls are TRBV12-3 or TRBV12-4 and TRBJ1-5. The CDR3 has 15 amino acids. CDR3 sequence: CASSFMGLSNQPQHF.

V usage is TRBV20-1 and J usage is TRBJ2-3; TCRdb reports TRBD2, a call that lacks DNA to check it against. This CDR3 contains 15 residues. Looked up from germline, CDR1 is DFQATT and CDR2 is SNEGSKA (reference sequence). The CDR3 loop reads CSATRAGALADTQYF.

V gene TRBV7-2 combines with J gene TRBJ2-7. Germline CDR1 and CDR2: SGHTA and FQGNSA. The CDR3 is made up of 12 amino acids. The CDR3: CASSLNSLEQYF.

J is TRBJ1-5 and V is TRBV20-1. The CDR3 has 16 residues. Germline lookup yields CDR1 DFQATT and CDR2 SNEGSKA (reference sequence). The CDR3 here is CSARRQGPYSNQPQHF.

The chain combines TRBV15 with TRBJ2-1. CDR1 is LNHNV, CDR2 YYDKDF, per germline (reference sequence). CDR3 length equals 18 residues. The CDR3 sequence is CATSRELAGGSSYNEQFF. Using reference TRBV15 and TRBJ2-1 for the parts outside the CDR3, the full variable domain is DAMVIQNPRYQVTQFGKPVTLSCSQTLNHNVMYWYQQKSSQAPKLLFHYYDKDFNNEADTPDNFQSRRPNTSFCFLDIRSPGLGDTAMYLCATSRELAGGSSYNEQFFGPGTRLTVL.

J is TRBJ2-7 and V is TRBV9. CDR1 SGDLS and CDR2 YYNGEE come from the germline V gene. The CDR3 covers 12 residues. CDR3 sequence reads: CASSVASNEQYF.

V gene TRBV12-3 or TRBV12-4 combines with J gene TRBJ2-1; without DNA, the TCRdb call of TRBD2 cannot be checked. The CDR3 sequence is 17 residues long. The CDR3 is CASRRPNAERESHEQFF.

The gene calls are TRBV27 and TRBJ1-5; TCRdb's assignment of TRBD1 cannot be checked, as there is no DNA. CDR3 length: 16 amino acids. The germline gives CDR1 MNHEY, CDR2 SMNVEV (reference sequence). CDR3 sequence reads: CASSSNNRAPNQPQHF.

The chain joins TRBV27 to TRBJ2-1; TCRdb's assignment of TRBD1 cannot be checked, as there is no DNA. The CDR3 has 16 residues. Germline V gene lookup returns CDR1 MNHEY and CDR2 SMNVEV (reference sequence). The CDR3 here is CASSGSRGRGDNEQFF.

The chain links TRBV5-1 to TRBJ2-1; the TCRdb call, TRBD2, lacks DNA for checking. Per the germline V gene, CDR1 is SGHRS and CDR2 is YFSETQ. The length of the CDR3 is 14 residues. CDR3 amino acids: CASSLVLDWHEQFF.

This chain joins TRBV6-2 or TRBV6-3 and TRBJ2-7. This CDR3 has 13 amino acids. Per germline, CDR1 MNHEY and CDR2 SVGEGT. Here the CDR3 reads CASSYPLQDEQYF.

This chain connects TRBV12-3 or TRBV12-4 to TRBJ1-1; the D gene TCRdb calls, TRBD1, cannot be checked with no DNA. The CDR3 length is 14 residues. CDR3 in amino acids: CASSLGPSRTEAFF.

The chain couples TRBV30 to TRBJ2-1; TCRdb designates TRBD2, a call that cannot be tested without DNA. This CDR3 contains 14 residues. The germline V gene encodes CDR1 GTSNPN and CDR2 SVGIG (reference sequence). The CDR3 spells CAWSVHSGRNEQFF.

CDR3 protein: CASSRNSYEQYF. The rearrangement links TRBV7-2 to TRBJ2-7. The V gene's germline CDR1 is SGHTA and CDR2 FQGNSA. There are 12 residues in the CDR3.

The CDR3: CASSLYGRQGEAFF. This chain joins TRBV7-9 and TRBJ1-1; the TRBD1 assignment by TCRdb is unverifiable without DNA. From germline, CDR1 is SEHNR and CDR2 FQNEAQ (reference sequence). There are 14 residues in the CDR3. Filled out from reference TRBV7-9 and TRBJ1-1, the complete variable domain reads DTGVSQNPRHKITKRGQNVTFRCDPISEHNRLYWYRQTLGQGPEFLTYFQNEAQLEKSRLLSDRFSAERPKGSFSTLEIQRTEQGDSAMYLCASSLYGRQGEAFFGQGTRLTVV.

The V gene is TRBV20-1, the J gene TRBJ2-3. Germline loops: CDR1 DFQATT, CDR2 SNEGSKA (reference sequence). The CDR3 spans 13 residues. The CDR3 loop is CSASFDSTDTQYF.

J is TRBJ2-1 and V is TRBV9. This CDR3 has 11 residues. Germline V lookup: CDR1 SGDLS, CDR2 YYNGEE. The CDR3 here is CASSDRTRQFF.